This T cell receptor beta chain was recorded in a study of blood T cell repertoires in COVID-19. At the level of the study: The United States, Italy and Spain were the sources of the acute and convalescent COVID-19 samples. PBMCs, B-cell-depleted T cells, or T cells provided the cDNA or gDNA that made up the material.

Germline values: CDR1 SEHNR, CDR2 FQNEAQ (reference sequence). With 3 bases clipped from V and 5 bases from J, the junction kept 9 bases outside the gene matches. The CDR3 has 16 amino acids. Authors' methods: For nucleated cells, counts were estimated from reference gene primer amplification. Method: immunoSEQ multiplex PCR; TCRdb's copy keeps in-frame clones and lacks some. V and J calls and clone size come straight from that table; D and trimming were deduced from the DNA. This sample has some 300,000 clones, with 70% to 90% found just once. The gene calls are TRBV7-9 and TRBJ2-1, with 8 bases fitting TRBD1. The sequence came from a woman in her thirties who had recovered from COVID-19. Sequencing input: peripheral blood. CDR3: CASSFLDRVGNNEQFF. CDR3 DNA sequence: TGTGCCAGCAGCTTCCTGGACAGGGTGGGAAACAATGAGCAGTTCTTC.